This T cell receptor (beta chain) was retrieved from a study of T cells in Graves' hyperthyroidism and ophthalmopathy. This clonotype was picked up many times. With a duration under 2 months, the hyperthyroidism was newly diagnosed in patients aged 18 to 65. RNA transcripts gave rise to amplified TCR beta CDR3 regions. In the first-round RT-PCR of the TCR CDR3, the HTBI primer set was used. TCRdb re-called the multiplex PCR reads through MiXCR, storing one row per CDR3 protein. The table includes hundreds of thousands of distinct CDR3 sequences, around 13% detected once. The sequence was collected from a woman aged 40 to 50 with Graves' hyperthyroidism. Sequenced material: blood.

The CDR3 is CASSPSTTTYNEQFF. The CDR3, as DNA: TGTGCCAGCAGCCCAAGCACTACGACCTACAATGAGCAGTTCTTC. J is TRBJ2-1 and V is TRBV3-1; D is uncertain. Per germline, CDR1 LGHDT and CDR2 YNNKEL (reference sequence). This CDR3 has 15 residues. V was trimmed by 4 bases and J by 2 bases, leaving 12 bases between them.